The sequence of this T cell receptor beta chain was determined in a study of T cell repertoires in aging, cancer and after chemotherapy. For the study at large: Patients with glioblastoma brain tumors were sampled before and after temozolomide-based therapy.

This clonotype was picked up a small number of times. Its specificity is not known. Multiplex touch-down PCR with TRB-A/B primers amplified rearranged V-D-J TRB sequences. TCRdb re-derived calls from the multiplex PCR reads in MiXCR, one entry per CDR3 protein. This sample has about 5,100 distinct CDR3 sequences, with 25% to 30% found just once. This CDR3 comprises 13 residues. In germline, CDR1 is SGHRS, CDR2 YFSETQ. V dropped 0 bases and J dropped 10 bases, with 8 bases sitting between them. Peripheral blood genomic DNA, not sorted cells or RNA, was the template. General observations from the study: Age-matched healthy donors had significantly more diverse, less clonal blood TCR repertoires than untreated cancer patients.

The gene calls are TRBV5-1 and TRBJ1-6, with D hard to call. The receptor was derived from a human donor with a solid tumor. The sequencing input was blood. DNA of the CDR3: TGCGCCAGCAGCTTGGACGTGAAGTCACCCCTCCACTTT. Translating gives CASSLDVKSPLHF. The full variable domain, completed using reference TRBV5-1 and TRBJ1-6, is KAGVTQTPRYLIKTRGQQVTLSCSPISGHRSVSWYQQTPGQGLQFLFEYFSETQRNKGNFPGRFSGRQFSNSRSEMNVSTLELGDSALYLCASSLDVKSPLHFGNGTRLTVT.